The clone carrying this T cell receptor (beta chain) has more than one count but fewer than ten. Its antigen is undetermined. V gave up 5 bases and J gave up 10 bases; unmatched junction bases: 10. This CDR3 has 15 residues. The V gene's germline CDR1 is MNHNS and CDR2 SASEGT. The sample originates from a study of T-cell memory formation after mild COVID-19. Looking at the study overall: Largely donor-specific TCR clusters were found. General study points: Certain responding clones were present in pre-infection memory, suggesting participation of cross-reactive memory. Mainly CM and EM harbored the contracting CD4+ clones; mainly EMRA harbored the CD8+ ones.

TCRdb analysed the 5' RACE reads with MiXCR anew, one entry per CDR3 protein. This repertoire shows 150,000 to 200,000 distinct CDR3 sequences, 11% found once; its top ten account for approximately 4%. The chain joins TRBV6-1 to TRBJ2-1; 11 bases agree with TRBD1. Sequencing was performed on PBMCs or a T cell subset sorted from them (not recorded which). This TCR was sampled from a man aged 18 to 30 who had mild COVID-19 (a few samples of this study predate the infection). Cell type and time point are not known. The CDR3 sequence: CASSFLGQGEGEQFF. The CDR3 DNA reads TGTGCCAGCAGTTTTCTGGGACAGGGGGAGGGGGAGCAGTTCTTC.